Presented here are 11 T cell receptor beta chains from one specimen sequenced in a study of cytomegalovirus exposure and HLA in healthy donors. 60 Vbeta and 13 Jbeta primers were used in PCR. Data came from immunoSEQ multiplex PCR; TCRdb stores just in-frame clones and leaves some out. The sample lists about 120,000 clones, about 75% seen once, with about 29% in the top ten. The sequencing sample was made of PBMCs. Source of these receptors: a man aged 55 to 70 in good health and CMV-seropositive.

The chain couples TRBV7-6 to TRBJ2-5; D possibly corresponds to TRBD2 (6 bases). Germline lookup yields CDR1 SGHVS and CDR2 FNYEAQ. The CDR3 sequence is 15 residues long. Trimming took 1 base from V and 5 from J, leaving 14 bases between them. The chain's CDR3 is CASSLVRGRVETQYF. CDR3 nucleotide sequence: TGTGCCAGCAGCTTAGTACGGGGGAGAGTGGAGACCCAGTACTTC.

The chain recombines TRBV28 with TRBJ1-6; D is unclear. In germline, CDR1 is MDHEN, CDR2 SYDVKM. Trimming stripped 3 bases from V and 7 bases from J, with 10 bases between. The CDR3 loop spans 14 amino acids. Here the CDR3 reads CASSFSTRNSPLHF. The CDR3 DNA reads as TGTGCCAGCAGTTTTTCGACTCGCAATTCACCCCTCCACTTT.

This clone was picked up one time. CDR3: CASSPVQGVEAFF. CDR3 DNA: TGTGCCAGCAGCCCCGTACAAGGGGTTGAAGCTTTCTTT. The V gene is TRBV11-2, the J gene TRBJ1-1; D is possibly TRBD1 (5 bases). CDR3 length equals 13 residues. Trimming left V 5 bases short and J 7 bases short, with 14 bases between. CDR1 is SGHAT and CDR2 is FQNNGV in the germline V gene.

This rearrangement joins TRBV5-1 to TRBJ2-1; 7 positions match TRBD1. This CDR3 is built from 13 residues. The V segment lost 4 bases and the J segment 12 bases; nucleotides outside the gene matches: 10. CDR1 is SGHRS and CDR2 is YFSETQ in the germline V gene. The CDR3 sequence is CASSPLGWDRQFF. The CDR3, as DNA: TGCGCCAGCAGCCCCTTAGGCTGGGACAGGCAGTTCTTC.

Concerning this clone itself: The same CDR3 can be traced to other DNA sequences in this sample. V usage is TRBV18 and J usage is TRBJ1-3; 7 bases line up with TRBD1. Germline loops: CDR1 KGHSH, CDR2 LQKENI. V lost 6 bases, J lost 0 bases, and 8 bases stayed unmatched. This CDR3 is 16 amino acids long. In nucleotides, the CDR3 is TGTGCCAGCTCCCCCTCGACAGGGAACTCTGGAAACACCATATATTTT. Translating gives CASSPSTGNSGNTIYF.

This clone came up once. The rearrangement links TRBV5-4 to TRBJ2-5; unclear D gene. V lost 0 bases, J lost 1 base, and 13 bases lay in between. Germline CDR1 SGHNT, CDR2 YYREEE (reference sequence). This CDR3 spans 16 amino acids. The CDR3 DNA reads TGTGCCAGCAGCTTGGGGAGACTTGGTGGCCAAGAGACCCAGTACTTC. As protein: CASSLGRLGGQETQYF.

This sequence joins TRBV6-1 and TRBJ2-3, with a tentative D call TRBD2 (5 bases). V lost 2 bases and J 6 bases, leaving 15 bases between the germline ends. Germline loops: CDR1 MNHNS, CDR2 SASEGT. There are 15 residues in the CDR3. DNA for the CDR3: TGTGCCAGCAGTGAAAGCGGCCTAACTGGGGATACGCAGTATTTT. It specifies CASSESGLTGDTQYF.

This chain links TRBV6-1 with TRBJ1-2; weak D call: TRBD1 (6 bases). Per the germline V gene, CDR1 is MNHNS and CDR2 is SASEGT. CDR3 length equals 14 residues. Trimming removed 2 bases from V and 7 bases from J, with 14 bases in between. The DNA of the CDR3 is TGTGCCAGCAGTGAACGATGGGGGCAGGGTGGCTACACCTTC. This translates into CASSERWGQGGYTF.

The V gene is TRBV9, the J gene TRBJ1-2; 12 bases agree with TRBD1. Losses at the gene ends were 0 bases for V and 6 bases for J; bases not matched to a gene: 3. Germline V gives CDR1 SGDLS, CDR2 YYNGEE. CDR3 length: 15 amino acids. In DNA form, the CDR3 reads TGTGCCAGCAGCGTAGAGAGGGACAGGGGGCATGGCTACACCTTC. Translating it yields CASSVERDRGHGYTF.

The chain uses TRBV5-1 and TRBJ1-2; maybe TRBD1 (5 bases). The CDR3 is 14 residues long. Looked up from germline, CDR1 is SGHRS and CDR2 is YFSETQ. Trimming cost V 0 bases and J 6 bases, with 12 bases left between them. In DNA form, the CDR3 reads TGCGCCAGCAGCTTGGGCGGGGGGGTCCATGGCTACACCTTC. It yields the protein CASSLGGGVHGYTF. Combining the CDR3 with reference TRBV5-1 and TRBJ1-2 gives the whole variable domain KAGVTQTPRYLIKTRGQQVTLSCSPISGHRSVSWYQQTPGQGLQFLFEYFSETQRNKGNFPGRFSGRQFSNSRSEMNVSTLELGDSALYLCASSLGGGVHGYTFGSGTRLTVV.

J is TRBJ2-2 and V is TRBV7-9; D possibly corresponds to TRBD2 (6 bases). In germline, CDR1 is SEHNR, CDR2 FQNEAQ (reference sequence). V was shortened by 7 bases and J by 1 base, with 16 bases between the two germline ends. This CDR3 has 16 amino acids. Written as DNA, the CDR3 is TGTGCCAGCACTAGGCTTAGAGCGGGGAACACCGGGGAGCTGTTTTTT. This gives the protein CASTRLRAGNTGELFF. The full variable domain, rest sourced from reference TRBV7-9 and TRBJ2-2, is DTGVSQNPRHKITKRGQNVTFRCDPISEHNRLYWYRQTLGQGPEFLTYFQNEAQLEKSRLLSDRFSAERPKGSFSTLEIQRTEQGDSAMYLCASTRLRAGNTGELFFGEGSRLTVL.